These 18 T cell receptor beta chains share one sample of origin, sequenced in a study of cytomegalovirus exposure and HLA in healthy donors. Primers included in the PCR were 60 Vbeta and 13 Jbeta primers. Sequencing was performed with immunoSEQ multiplex PCR; in TCRdb, only in-frame clones are kept and a portion is missing. This table has roughly 100,000 clones, approximately 73% appearing once. The sample was PBMCs. All receptors come from a young woman in good health and CMV-seropositive.

CDR3 region: CASRLTSGGFDTQYF. The DNA of the CDR3 is TGTGCCAGCAGGCTCACTAGCGGGGGGTTTGATACGCAGTATTTT. The V call is TRBV6-6, the J call TRBJ2-3; the match to TRBD2 covers 12 bases. J was trimmed by 6 bases and V by 6 bases; bases with no gene match: 7. The CDR3 runs to 15 residues. The V gene's germline CDR1 is MNHNY and CDR2 SVGAGI (reference sequence).

This chain joins TRBV28 and TRBJ1-1, with 8 bases matching TRBD1. V lost 8 bases, J lost 3 bases, and 11 bases stayed unmatched. Germline V gene lookup returns CDR1 MDHEN and CDR2 SYDVKM. This CDR3 has 15 amino acids. CDR3 sequence: CASAPQDRDDTEAFF. DNA of the CDR3: TGTGCCAGCGCTCCTCAGGACAGGGATGACACTGAAGCTTTCTTT. Based on the CDR3 plus reference TRBV28 and TRBJ1-1, the full variable domain is DVKVTQSSRYLVKRTGEKVFLECVQDMDHENMFWYRQDPGLGLRLIYFSYDVKMKEKGDIPEGYSVSREKKERFSLILESASTNQTSMYLCASAPQDRDDTEAFFGQGTRLTVV.

The chain joins TRBV5-1 to TRBJ2-3, with TRBD2 matching over 7 bases. Germline CDR1 is SGHRS and CDR2 is YFSETQ. J gave up 1 base and V 4 bases, and 0 bases lay outside the gene matches. The length of the CDR3 is 13 residues. For the CDR3, the DNA is TGCGCCAGCAGCGGGGGGGGCACAGATACGCAGTATTTT. Amino acid sequence: CASSGGGTDTQYF.

CDR3 in amino acids: CASTLRGGETEAFF. For the CDR3, the DNA is TGCGCCAGCACCCTGAGGGGGGGAGAGACTGAAGCTTTCTTT. The chain recombines TRBV5-1 with TRBJ1-1; D is perhaps TRBD1 (6 bases). The germline CDR1 and CDR2 sequences are SGHRS and YFSETQ. This CDR3 comprises 14 residues. V was cut by 6 bases and J by 5 bases, with 17 bases left in between. The whole variable domain, remainder taken from reference TRBV5-1 and TRBJ1-1, is KAGVTQTPRYLIKTRGQQVTLSCSPISGHRSVSWYQQTPGQGLQFLFEYFSETQRNKGNFPGRFSGRQFSNSRSEMNVSTLELGDSALYLCASTLRGGETEAFFGQGTRLTVV.

V is TRBV11-1 and J is TRBJ2-5, with TRBD2 as a possible D gene (6 bases). Germline V CDR1 and CDR2: SGHAT, FQDESV (reference sequence). The CDR3 is 16 residues long. V was pared by 5 bases and J by 0 bases, with 16 bases between. The CDR3 sequence is CASSRVAAGNQETQYF. Here the CDR3 DNA reads TGTGCCAGCAGCCGAGTAGCGGCGGGGAACCAAGAGACCCAGTACTTC.

The rearrangement uses TRBV19 and TRBJ1-1; no clear D gene. This CDR3 comprises 15 residues. CDR1 and CDR2 (germline): LNHDA, SQIVND (reference sequence). V dropped 6 bases and J dropped 5 bases, with 19 bases sitting between them. CDR3 amino acids: CASSRNADLVTEAFF. The CDR3 nucleotides are TGTGCCAGTAGCCGTAATGCGGATTTGGTGACTGAAGCTTTCTTT.

In this sample, this clone turned up once. The rearrangement links TRBV7-2 to TRBJ2-2, with TRBD1 as a possible D gene (5 bases). The ends were cut back, 5 bases at V and 9 bases at J, with 13 bases in the middle. Germline loops: CDR1 SGHTA, CDR2 FQGNSA. CDR3 size: 13 residues. The CDR3, as DNA: TGTGCCAGCAGCGCCGGACACCTAAGGGAGCTGTTTTTT. This translates into CASSAGHLRELFF.

The chain combines TRBV5-1 with TRBJ2-5, with 11 bases lining up with TRBD1. V dropped 0 bases and J dropped 5; count of bases not matched to a gene: 15. The CDR3 spans 19 residues. Germline V gene lookup returns CDR1 SGHRS and CDR2 YFSETQ. This chain's CDR3 is CASSLAHSDWTGGWETQYF. Written as DNA, the CDR3 is TGCGCCAGCAGCTTGGCCCACTCAGACTGGACAGGGGGCTGGGAGACCCAGTACTTC.

This rearrangement joins TRBV5-6 to TRBJ2-5; D not certain. V shed 2 bases and J shed 4 bases, with 15 bases lying between them. Germline CDR1 SGHDT, CDR2 YYEEEE. The CDR3 runs 15 residues. CDR3 nucleotide sequence: TGTGCCAGCAGCTTACGGAGTACCGTAATAGAGACCCAGTACTTC. The encoded protein is CASSLRSTVIETQYF.

The V and J genes are TRBV4-2 and TRBJ2-5; 7 nucleotides line up with TRBD2. Germline CDR1 is LGHNA and CDR2 is YNFKEQ. V lost 1 base to trimming and J lost 5 bases; unmatched junction nucleotides: 13. CDR3 length equals 17 residues. The CDR3 region has the DNA TGTGCCAGCAGCCAAGGGGGGGGGACGCCTTCCCCCGAGACCCAGTACTTC. Encoded protein: CASSQGGGTPSPETQYF.

The rearrangement links TRBV5-8 to TRBJ1-2, with 7 positions matching TRBD1. The germline V gene encodes CDR1 SGHTS and CDR2 YDEGEE. This CDR3 is built from 15 residues. The J segment lost 4 bases and the V segment lost 4 bases, leaving 10 bases of the junction unmatched. The CDR3, as DNA: TGTGCCAGCAGCCTGGGGACAGACCTTGCCTATGGCTACACCTTC. Protein: CASSLGTDLAYGYTF.

The chain employs TRBV5-4 and TRBJ2-7; D is unresolved. V was clipped by 0 bases and J by 6 bases, with 19 bases between them. The CDR3 spans 16 residues. The germline V gene has CDR1 SGHNT and CDR2 YYREEE (reference sequence). The DNA of the CDR3 is TGTGCCAGCAGCTTGGGGAACGACGGAATGCTAGGCGAGCAGTACTTC. Its translation is CASSLGNDGMLGEQYF.

The gene calls are TRBV2 and TRBJ1-5; tentative D call: TRBD1 (6 bases). This CDR3 has 13 residues. The V and J ends lost 7 bases and 6 bases respectively, with 13 bases between them. Germline V gives CDR1 SNHLY, CDR2 FYNNEI. The CDR3 spells CASTSQGSQPQHF. The CDR3, as DNA: TGTGCCAGCACATCCCAGGGGAGTCAGCCCCAGCATTTT. The whole variable domain, filled in from reference TRBV2 and TRBJ1-5, reads EPEVTQTPSHQVTQMGQEVILRCVPISNHLYFYWYRQILGQKVEFLVSFYNNEISEKSEIFDDQFSVERPDGSNFTLKIRSTKLEDSAMYFCASTSQGSQPQHFGDGTRLSIL.

This chain uses TRBV7-9 with TRBJ1-5; D not certain. Trimming shortened V by 6 bases and J by 5 bases, and 11 bases separated the two germline ends. The CDR3 totals 13 residues. CDR1 SEHNR and CDR2 FQNEAQ come from the germline V gene (reference sequence). CDR3 residues: CASSFAAYQPQHF. In DNA form, the CDR3 reads TGTGCCAGCAGTTTTGCTGCGTATCAGCCCCAGCATTTT.

V usage is TRBV7-8 and J usage is TRBJ2-3, with 12 bases matching TRBD2. The germline V gene encodes CDR1 SGHVS and CDR2 FQNEAQ. The V segment lost 4 bases and the J segment 10 bases; nucleotides outside the gene matches: 12. The CDR3 is made up of 16 amino acids. As DNA, the CDR3 is TGTGCCAGCAGCTGGGATAGTAGTCTAGCGGGGGGGGCGCAGTATTTT. Translated, it gives CASSWDSSLAGGAQYF.

The V call is TRBV10-3, the J call TRBJ2-7; possible D gene TRBD1, 5 bases. This CDR3 region has 12 residues. CDR1 and CDR2 (germline): ENHRY, SYGVKD. V shed 11 bases and J shed 2 bases, with 13 bases lying between them. CDR3 amino acids: CAGAGNTYEQYF. The CDR3 DNA is TGTGCCGGGGCCGGTAACACCTACGAGCAGTACTTC.

This sequence joins TRBV6-4 and TRBJ2-1; the match to TRBD2 covers 8 bases. Germline CDR1 MRHNA, CDR2 SNTAGT. The CDR3 has 15 residues. J was trimmed by 6 bases and V by 3 bases; bases with no gene match: 7. The CDR3 DNA follows: TGTGCCAGCAGTGATCACCTAGCGGGCCCCAATGAGCAGTTCTTC. Amino acids: CASSDHLAGPNEQFF.

This clone was detected only once. The V and J genes are TRBV28 and TRBJ2-1, with D tentatively TRBD2 (5 bases). The CDR3 sequence is 13 residues long. Trimming removed 8 bases at V and 9 bases at J, with 17 bases between. CDR1 and CDR2 (germline): MDHEN, SYDVKM. CDR3 DNA: TGTGCCAGCGGACCTTTTGGAGGCCCTGAGCAGTTCTTC. The encoded protein is CASGPFGGPEQFF.